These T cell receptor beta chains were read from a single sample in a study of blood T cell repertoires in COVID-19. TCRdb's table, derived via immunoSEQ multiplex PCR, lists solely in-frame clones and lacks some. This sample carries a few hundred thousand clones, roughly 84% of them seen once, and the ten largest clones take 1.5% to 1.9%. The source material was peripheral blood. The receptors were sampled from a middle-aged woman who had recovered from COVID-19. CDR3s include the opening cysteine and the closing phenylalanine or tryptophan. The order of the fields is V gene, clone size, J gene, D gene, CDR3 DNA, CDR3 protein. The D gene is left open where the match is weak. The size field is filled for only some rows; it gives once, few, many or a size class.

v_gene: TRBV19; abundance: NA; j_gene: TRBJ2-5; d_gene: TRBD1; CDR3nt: TGTGCCAGTACCCCCGGGACAGGGGAAGAGACCCAGTACTTC; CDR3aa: CASTPGTGEETQYF
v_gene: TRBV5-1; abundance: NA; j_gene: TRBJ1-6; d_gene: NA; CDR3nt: TGCGCCAGCAGCTTGGGTGGGCTGGGTTCACCCCTCCACTTT; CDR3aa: CASSLGGLGSPLHF
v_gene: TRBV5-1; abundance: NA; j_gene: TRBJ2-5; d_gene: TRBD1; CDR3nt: TGCGCCAGCAGCTTGGGGAACAGGGGCCAAGAGACCCAGTACTTC; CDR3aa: CASSLGNRGQETQYF
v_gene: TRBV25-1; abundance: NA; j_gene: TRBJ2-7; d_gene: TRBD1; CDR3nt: TGTGCCAGCAGTGAAGACAGGGGGTCTCACGAGCAGTACTTC; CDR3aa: CASSEDRGSHEQYF
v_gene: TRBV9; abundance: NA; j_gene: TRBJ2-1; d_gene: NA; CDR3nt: TGTGCCAGCAGTTCTCAGGGTTTCCCCTACAATGAGCAGTTCTTC; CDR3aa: CASSSQGFPYNEQFF
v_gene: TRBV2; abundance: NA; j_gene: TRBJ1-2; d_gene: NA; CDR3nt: TGTGCCAGCAACCAGGGGCGCAACTATGGCTACACCTTC; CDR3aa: CASNQGRNYGYTF
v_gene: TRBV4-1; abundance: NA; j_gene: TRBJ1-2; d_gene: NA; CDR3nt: TGCGCCAGCAGCCAAGTATCGGTCCGTAATCATAACTATGGCTACACCTTC; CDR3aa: CASSQVSVRNHNYGYTF
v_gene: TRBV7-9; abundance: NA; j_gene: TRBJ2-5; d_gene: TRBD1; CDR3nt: TGTGCCAGCAGCCTTTGGGACAGACCTGCCCAAGAGACCCAGTACTTC; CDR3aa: CASSLWDRPAQETQYF
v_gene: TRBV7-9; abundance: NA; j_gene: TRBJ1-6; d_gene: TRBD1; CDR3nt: TGTGCCTACGCAAGGGGGCCGCATACCTATAATTCACCCCTCCACTTT; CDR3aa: CAYARGPHTYNSPLHF
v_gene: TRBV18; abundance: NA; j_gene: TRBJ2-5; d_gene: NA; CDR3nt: TGTGCCAGCTCCCCGCCAGGTGCTTCTAAAGGGGTGACCCAGTACTTC; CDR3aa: CASSPPGASKGVTQYF
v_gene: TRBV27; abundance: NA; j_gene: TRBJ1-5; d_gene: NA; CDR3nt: TGTGCCAGCAGTCGGGGCTGGGGGGAAAATAGCAATCAGCCCCAGCATTTT; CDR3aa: CASSRGWGENSNQPQHF
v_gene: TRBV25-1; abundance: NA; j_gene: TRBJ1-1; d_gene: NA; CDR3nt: TGTGCCAGCACCCGACCGGGGGACACTGAAGCTTTCTTT; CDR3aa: CASTRPGDTEAFF
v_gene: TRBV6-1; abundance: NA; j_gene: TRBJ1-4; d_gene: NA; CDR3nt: TGTGCCAGCAGTGAACCGGGGGGAGTACAGGAAAAACTGTTTTTT; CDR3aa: CASSEPGGVQEKLFF
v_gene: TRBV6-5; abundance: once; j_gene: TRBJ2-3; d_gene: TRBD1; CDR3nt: TGTGCCAGCAGTAGACAGGGGGATACGCAGTATTTT; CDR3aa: CASSRQGDTQYF
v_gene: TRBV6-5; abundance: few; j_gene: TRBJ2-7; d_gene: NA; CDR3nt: TGTGCCAGCAGTTATTGGGGGCCCTCCTACGAGCAGTACTTC; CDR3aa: CASSYWGPSYEQYF
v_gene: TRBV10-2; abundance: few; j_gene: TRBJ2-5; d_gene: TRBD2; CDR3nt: TGCGCCAGCAGTGGGATGGGCGGGGGACCTCAAGAGACCCAGTACTTC; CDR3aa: CASSGMGGGPQETQYF
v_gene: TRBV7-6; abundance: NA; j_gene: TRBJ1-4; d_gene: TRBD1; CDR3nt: TGTGCCAGCAGCTTAGCCGACAGGGCAGGGGAAAAACTGTTTTTT; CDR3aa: CASSLADRAGEKLFF
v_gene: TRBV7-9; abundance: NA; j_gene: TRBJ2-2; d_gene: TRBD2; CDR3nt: TGTGCCAGCAGCCGCTCTGGGACTAGCGAAACGAACACCGGGGAGCTGTTTTTT; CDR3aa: CASSRSGTSETNTGELFF
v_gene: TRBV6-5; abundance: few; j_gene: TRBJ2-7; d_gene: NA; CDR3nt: TGTGCCAGCAGTTACAACAGGGCGTACGAGCAGTACTTC; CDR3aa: CASSYNRAYEQYF
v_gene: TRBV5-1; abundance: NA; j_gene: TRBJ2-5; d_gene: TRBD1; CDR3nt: TGCGCCAGCAGCGGGACCGGGACAGCCCCGCGGGAGACCCAGTACTTC; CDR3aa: CASSGTGTAPRETQYF
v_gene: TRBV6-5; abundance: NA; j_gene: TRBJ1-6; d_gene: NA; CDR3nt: TGTGCCAGCATACGGAGCTCCTATAATTCACCCCTCCACTTT; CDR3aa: CASIRSSYNSPLHF
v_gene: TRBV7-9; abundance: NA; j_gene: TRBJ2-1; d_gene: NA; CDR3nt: TGTGCCAGCAGCTTAGTTCCCCCGCGGGTGTTCTCCTACAATGAGCAGTTCTTC; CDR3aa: CASSLVPPRVFSYNEQFF
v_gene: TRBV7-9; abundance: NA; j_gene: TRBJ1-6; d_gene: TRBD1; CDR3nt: TGTGCCAGCACCACGGGACAGTCCATTCAGGCCCTCCACTTT; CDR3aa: CASTTGQSIQALHF
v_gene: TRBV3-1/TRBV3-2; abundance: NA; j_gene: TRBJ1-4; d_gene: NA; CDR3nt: TGTGCCAGCAGCCTTCAGGGAGAAAAACTGTTTTTT; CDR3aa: CASSLQGEKLFF
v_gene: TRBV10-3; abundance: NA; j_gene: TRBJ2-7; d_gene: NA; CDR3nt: TGTGCCATCAGCCCGGACAACTACGAGCAGTACTTC; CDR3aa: CAISPDNYEQYF
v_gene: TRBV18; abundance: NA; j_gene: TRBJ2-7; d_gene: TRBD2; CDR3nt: TGTGCCAGCTCCCCGCGGACGGGAGGCTACGAGCAGTACTTC; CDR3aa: CASSPRTGGYEQYF
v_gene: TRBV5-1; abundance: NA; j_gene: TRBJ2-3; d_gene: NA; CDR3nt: TGCGCCAGCAGCTTGCCCTCCGGGACAATAACAGATACGCAGTATTTT; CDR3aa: CASSLPSGTITDTQYF
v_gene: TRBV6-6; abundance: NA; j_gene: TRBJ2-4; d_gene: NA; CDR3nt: TGTGCCAGCAGTTACCCTTTATCGGGCATTCAGTACTTC; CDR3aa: CASSYPLSGIQYF
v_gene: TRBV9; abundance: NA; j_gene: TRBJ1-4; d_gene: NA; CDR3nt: TGTGCCAGCAGCCCAGCCAGCCAGGGATTCGAAAAACTGTTTTTT; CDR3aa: CASSPASQGFEKLFF
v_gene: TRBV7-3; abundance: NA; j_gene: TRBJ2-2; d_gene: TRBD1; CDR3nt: TGTGCCAGCAGCTCACAGGGGGCGCGCACCGGGGAGCTGTTTTTT; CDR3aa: CASSSQGARTGELFF
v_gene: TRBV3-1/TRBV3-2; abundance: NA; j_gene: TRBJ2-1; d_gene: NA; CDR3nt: TGTGCCAGCAGCCAAGTTTTAGGGGCCTACAATGAGCAGTTCTTC; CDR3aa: CASSQVLGAYNEQFF
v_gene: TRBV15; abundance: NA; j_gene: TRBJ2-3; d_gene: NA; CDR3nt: TGTGCCACCAGCAGAGATGCTCCTCAACTAGGTATCGTTAATACGCAGTATTTT; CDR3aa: CATSRDAPQLGIVNTQYF
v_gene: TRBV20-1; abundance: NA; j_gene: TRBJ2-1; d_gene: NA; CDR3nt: TGCAGTGCTAGCCCCGGGACTTACGAGTTCTTC; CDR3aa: CSASPGTYEFF
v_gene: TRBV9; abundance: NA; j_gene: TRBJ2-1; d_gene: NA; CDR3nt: TGTGCCAGCAGCGTCCAGGACAGCTACAATGAGCAGTTCTTC; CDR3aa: CASSVQDSYNEQFF
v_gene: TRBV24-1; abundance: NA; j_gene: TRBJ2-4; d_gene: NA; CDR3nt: TGTGCCACCAGTGTTTTTCAGGGGGCCAAAAACATTCAGTACTTC; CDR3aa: CATSVFQGAKNIQYF